This is a list of T cell receptor beta chains from one sample in a study of cytomegalovirus exposure and HLA in healthy donors. Produced via immunoSEQ multiplex PCR; TCRdb's table is partial and in-frame only. The sample shows roughly 270,000 clones, 88% of them seen only once. Sequencing was performed on PBMCs. These receptors came from a young woman in good health and CMV-seronegative. Both conserved end residues are part of each CDR3. Fields, in order: D gene, clone size, V gene, J gene, CDR3 protein, CDR3 DNA. D genes are given only for firm matches. A clone size is listed for some rows: how often the clone was seen (once, few, many), or a class if it is expanded.

NA	once	TRBV28	TRBJ1-4	CASSSSRSREKLFF	TGTGCCAGCAGTTCCAGCAGGTCCCGGGAAAAACTGTTTTTT
TRBD1	NA	TRBV5-1	TRBJ1-1	CASSLEGAQTEAFF	TGCGCCAGCAGCTTGGAGGGGGCGCAGACTGAAGCTTTCTTT
NA	NA	TRBV18	TRBJ1-6	CASSPNRAENSPLHF	TGTGCCAGCTCACCAAACAGGGCCGAGAATTCACCCCTCCACTTT
NA	NA	TRBV7-2	TRBJ2-7	CASSSPPYEQYF	TGTGCCAGCAGCTCCCCCCCGTATGAGCAGTACTTC
NA	NA	TRBV28	TRBJ1-2	CASRTTGLFYGYTF	TGTGCCAGCAGAACGACGGGACTCTTCTATGGCTACACCTTC
NA	NA	TRBV10-3	TRBJ2-7	CAVGQMRRRDLNYEQYF	TGTGCCGTCGGACAGATGAGGAGAAGGGACCTAAACTACGAGCAGTACTTC
NA	NA	TRBV28	TRBJ1-1	CASSWDWKLNTEAFF	TGTGCCAGCAGTTGGGACTGGAAATTGAACACTGAAGCTTTCTTT
TRBD2	NA	TRBV30	TRBJ2-1	CAWRGRVGLAGIHEQFF	TGTGCCTGGAGGGGGAGGGTTGGACTAGCGGGAATACATGAGCAGTTCTTC
NA	once	TRBV25-1	TRBJ2-4	CASSSRGGAGNIQYF	TGTGCCAGCAGCTCTCGCGGGGGCGCGGGTAACATTCAGTACTTC
NA	NA	TRBV2	TRBJ2-7	CASRFQGSPWYEQYF	TGTGCCAGCAGGTTCCAGGGATCCCCTTGGTACGAGCAGTACTTC
NA	NA	TRBV10-2	TRBJ2-7	CASSLPSTNYEQYF	TGCGCCAGCAGCCTGCCCAGTACTAACTACGAGCAGTACTTC
NA	NA	TRBV2	TRBJ2-6	CASSEPTLGGNPSGANVLTF	TGTGCCAGCAGCGAACCCACCCTCGGCGGGAACCCCTCTGGGGCCAACGTCCTGACTTTC
TRBD2	NA	TRBV6-5	TRBJ2-7	CASKRAGGSEQYF	TGTGCCAGCAAGAGGGCGGGAGGGAGCGAGCAGTACTTC
NA	NA	TRBV6-5	TRBJ2-5	CASSYSYRAGETQYF	TGTGCCAGCAGTTACTCCTACAGGGCCGGGGAGACCCAGTACTTC
NA	NA	TRBV6-5	TRBJ2-7	CATRRGGGGAAQYF	TGTGCCACCCGAAGGGGGGGAGGGGGGGCCGCGCAGTACTTC
TRBD1	NA	TRBV6-7	TRBJ2-7	CASSSRQGGEQYF	TGTGCCAGCAGTTCCCGACAGGGGGGCGAGCAGTACTTC
TRBD1	NA	TRBV11-3	TRBJ2-5	CASSRRGDRGQETQYF	TGTGCCAGCAGCCGGCGGGGGGACAGGGGCCAAGAGACCCAGTACTTC
NA	NA	TRBV14	TRBJ2-1	CASSQVRLDYYNEQFF	TGTGCCAGCAGCCAAGTCAGGTTGGACTACTACAATGAGCAGTTCTTC
NA	NA	TRBV29-1	TRBJ1-1	CSVGNWGGGWGTEAFF	TGCAGCGTCGGGAATTGGGGAGGGGGATGGGGCACTGAAGCTTTCTTT
NA	NA	TRBV9	TRBJ1-1	CASSVTGNTEAFF	TGTGCCAGCAGCGTTACAGGGAACACTGAAGCTTTCTTT
NA	few	TRBV28	TRBJ1-5	CASSPTDPGQPQHF	TGTGCCAGCAGCCCTACAGATCCCGGTCAGCCCCAGCATTTT
NA	NA	TRBV2	TRBJ1-5	CASSGGDGTLGPQHF	TGTGCCAGCAGTGGCGGGGATGGGACGTTAGGGCCCCAGCATTTT
TRBD1	NA	TRBV4-1	TRBJ2-7	CASSKLGQGDYEQYF	TGCGCCAGCAGCAAACTGGGACAGGGGGACTACGAGCAGTACTTC
TRBD1	NA	TRBV2	TRBJ2-2	CASGLTGGRTGELFF	TGTGCCAGCGGCTTGACAGGGGGGCGGACCGGGGAGCTGTTTTTT
TRBD1	NA	TRBV10-3	TRBJ1-2	CAISERQGILNFTLPIYGYTF	TGTGCCATCAGTGAAAGACAGGGAATCCTTAATTTTACCCTTCCGATCTATGGCTACACCTTC
TRBD2	NA	TRBV5-4	TRBJ2-7	CASSPPGTGLAGSTTYEQYF	TGTGCCAGCAGCCCACCGGGAACGGGACTAGCGGGATCCACCACCTACGAGCAGTACTTC
NA	many	TRBV28	TRBJ1-6	CASSSQGGDGYSPLHF	TGTGCCAGCAGTTCCCAAGGAGGGGACGGTTATTCACCCCTCCACTTT
NA	NA	TRBV6-6	TRBJ2-5	CASSRLSRGLETQYF	TGTGCCAGCAGTCGCCTTTCTAGAGGGTTAGAGACCCAGTACTTC
TRBD2	NA	TRBV9	TRBJ2-1	CASSPVSSGAYNEQFF	TGTGCCAGCAGCCCTGTATCTAGCGGGGCTTACAATGAGCAGTTCTTC
NA	NA	TRBV5-6	TRBJ2-5	CASSPWGRGPGETQYF	TGTGCCAGCAGTCCTTGGGGGCGGGGGCCTGGGGAGACCCAGTACTTC
NA	NA	TRBV5-4	TRBJ1-2	CASSASGGGYTF	TGTGCCAGCAGCGCGTCCGGGGGTGGCTACACCTTC
TRBD1	NA	TRBV10-2	TRBJ1-6	CASSESGGDRVGSPLHF	TGCGCCAGCAGTGAGTCCGGTGGGGACAGGGTAGGCTCACCCCTCCACTTT
NA	NA	TRBV5-1	TRBJ2-7	CASSLPRVHEQYF	TGCGCCAGCAGCCTCCCCCGGGTGCACGAGCAGTACTTC
TRBD2	NA	TRBV11-3	TRBJ2-7	CASSRTSGSPNEQYF	TGTGCCAGCAGCCGGACTAGCGGGAGTCCCAACGAGCAGTACTTC
NA	NA	TRBV27	TRBJ2-7	CASSLRGNPYEQYF	TGTGCCAGCAGTTTAAGGGGGAACCCCTACGAGCAGTACTTC
TRBD2	NA	TRBV7-2	TRBJ2-3	CASSLMRSAGGIGGTQYF	TGTGCCAGCAGCCTGATGAGGTCAGCGGGAGGTATCGGGGGTACGCAGTATTTT
NA	few	TRBV2	TRBJ2-5	CASTNSPETQYF	TGTGCCAGCACCAACTCCCCGGAGACCCAGTACTTC
TRBD1	NA	TRBV30	TRBJ1-2	CACDRGLANYGYTF	TGTGCCTGCGACAGGGGTTTAGCTAACTATGGCTACACCTTC
TRBD2	few	TRBV7-3	TRBJ2-7	CASSPSGGSDEQYF	TGTGCCAGCAGCCCATCCGGCGGGAGTGACGAGCAGTACTTC
TRBD2	NA	TRBV28	TRBJ2-7	CASSYGLAGSSYEQYF	TGTGCCAGCAGTTACGGACTAGCGGGGAGCTCCTACGAGCAGTACTTC
TRBD1	NA	TRBV15	TRBJ1-1	CATSRSDRDTEAFF	TGTGCCACCAGCAGATCCGACAGGGACACTGAAGCTTTCTTT
NA	NA	TRBV28	TRBJ1-5	CASSLGGAQPQHF	TGTGCCAGCAGCCTGGGCGGGGCTCAGCCCCAGCATTTT
NA	NA	TRBV28	TRBJ1-1	CASSQSGGGTEAFF	TGTGCCAGCAGTCAGTCGGGGGGGGGCACTGAAGCTTTCTTT
NA	NA	TRBV18	TRBJ2-7	CASSPGARAEQYF	TGTGCCAGCTCACCAGGGGCCAGAGCCGAGCAGTACTTC
TRBD1	once	TRBV6-5	TRBJ1-4	CASSYGQGDEKLFF	TGTGCCAGCAGTTATGGACAGGGTGATGAAAAACTGTTTTTT
NA	once	TRBV27	TRBJ1-6	CASSRRGDSYNSPLHF	TGTGCCAGCAGCCGGCGGGGCGACTCCTATAATTCACCCCTCCACTTT
TRBD2	NA	TRBV28	TRBJ2-7	CASSIPGLAYEQYF	TGTGCCAGCAGCATACCGGGACTAGCCTACGAGCAGTACTTC
NA	NA	TRBV6-6	TRBJ2-1	CASSYVSPGQFF	TGTGCCAGCAGTTACGTCAGCCCGGGGCAGTTCTTC
NA	NA	TRBV2	TRBJ1-4	CASSLYEKLFF	TGTGCCAGCAGTCTGTATGAAAAACTGTTTTTT
NA	NA	TRBV27	TRBJ2-5	CASSDGAGVREETQYF	TGTGCCAGCTCGGATGGGGCAGGGGTCCGTGAAGAGACCCAGTACTTC
TRBD1	NA	TRBV18	TRBJ2-7	CASSHGTGPYEQYF	TGTGCCAGCTCACACGGGACAGGGCCCTACGAGCAGTACTTC
NA	NA	TRBV28	TRBJ2-5	CASSSTTGSSRVSQYF	TGTGCCAGCAGTTCTACAACAGGGAGCTCCAGGGTTTCCCAGTACTTC
NA	NA	TRBV11-2	TRBJ2-1	CASSYYSRPQRYNEQFF	TGTGCCAGCAGCTATTACTCTAGACCCCAGAGATACAATGAGCAGTTCTTC
NA	NA	TRBV7-6	TRBJ2-7	CASSPGYEQYF	TGTGCCAGCAGCCCAGGGTACGAGCAGTACTTC